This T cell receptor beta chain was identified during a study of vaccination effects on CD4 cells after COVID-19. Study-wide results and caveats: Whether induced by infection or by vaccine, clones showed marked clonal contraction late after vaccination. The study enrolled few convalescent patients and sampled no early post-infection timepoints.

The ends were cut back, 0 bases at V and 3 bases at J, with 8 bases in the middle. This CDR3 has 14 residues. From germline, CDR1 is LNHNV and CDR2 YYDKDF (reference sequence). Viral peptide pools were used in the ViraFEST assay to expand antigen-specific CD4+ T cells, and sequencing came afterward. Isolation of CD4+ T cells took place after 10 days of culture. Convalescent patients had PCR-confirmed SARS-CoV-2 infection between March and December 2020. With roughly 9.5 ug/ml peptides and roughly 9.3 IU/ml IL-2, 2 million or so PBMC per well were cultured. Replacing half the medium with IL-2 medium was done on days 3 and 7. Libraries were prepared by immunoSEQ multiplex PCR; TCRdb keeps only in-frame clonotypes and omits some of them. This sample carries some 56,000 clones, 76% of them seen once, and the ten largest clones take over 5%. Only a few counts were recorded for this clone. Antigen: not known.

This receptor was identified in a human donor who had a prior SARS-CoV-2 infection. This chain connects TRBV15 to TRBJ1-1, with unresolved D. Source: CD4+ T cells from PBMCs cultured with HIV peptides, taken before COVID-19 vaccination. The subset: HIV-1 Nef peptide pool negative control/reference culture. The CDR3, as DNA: TGTGCCACCAGCAGAGATAAGGGTCACACTGAAGCTTTCTTT. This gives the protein CATSRDKGHTEAFF.